The 28 T cell receptor beta chains below were found in one sample sequenced in a study of lymphopenia after photon versus proton radiotherapy. Repertoires were generated with immunoSEQ multiplex PCR, while TCRdb's copy carries only in-frame clones and drops some. The sample lists 43,000 or so clones, 65% to 90% seen once, with over 2% in the top ten. The material was peripheral blood, obtained from a patient treated with photon-based radiotherapy. These receptors came from a man in his forties with gastric cancer.

About this clone: Other DNA sequences in the same sample also yield this CDR3. The chain combines TRBV6-6 with TRBJ1-1; D uncertain. Germline lookup yields CDR1 MNHNY and CDR2 SVGAGI (reference sequence). Trimming left V 2 bases short and J 4 bases short, with 8 bases between. The CDR3 has 13 residues. The CDR3 is CASSYGGSTEAFF. In DNA, the CDR3 is TGTGCCAGCAGTTACGGAGGGAGCACTGAAGCTTTCTTT.

The chain is built from TRBV7-9 and TRBJ1-1; possible D gene TRBD1, 6 bases. This CDR3 has 14 residues. Per germline, CDR1 SEHNR and CDR2 FQNEAQ (reference sequence). Between the trimmed V and J ends, which lost 5 bases and 1 base, there was a span of 11 bases. The CDR3 bases are TGTGCCAGCAGCATACACAGGGAGAACACTGAAGCTTTCTTT. Protein: CASSIHRENTEAFF.

V usage is TRBV5-5 and J usage is TRBJ1-3; D remains unclear. Germline V gene lookup returns CDR1 SGHKS and CDR2 YYEKEE (reference sequence). This CDR3 comprises 16 residues. The germline V and J ends were trimmed by 1 base and 4 bases, with 15 bases remaining between them. CDR3 amino acids: CASSLYRPTRGNTIYF. CDR3 nucleotides: TGTGCCAGCAGCTTGTACAGACCTACCCGGGGAAACACCATATATTTT. Full variable domain (outside the CDR3, taken from reference TRBV5-5 and TRBJ1-3): DAGVTQSPTHLIKTRGQQVTLRCSPISGHKSVSWYQQVLGQGPQFIFQYYEKEERGRGNFPDRFSARQFPNYSSELNVNALLLGDSALYLCASSLYRPTRGNTIYFGEGSWLTVV.

The V gene is TRBV4-3, the J gene TRBJ2-7, with 7 bases identical to TRBD2. Germline-derived CDR1 and CDR2 are LGHNA and YSLEER. The ends lost 4 bases at V and 4 bases at J; junction bases unmatched: 10. CDR3 length equals 15 residues. This CDR3 is CASSPEWGGTYEQYF. CDR3 sequence (DNA): TGCGCCAGCAGCCCTGAGTGGGGGGGAACTTACGAGCAGTACTTC.

The J gene is TRBJ1-1, the V gene TRBV9, with D hard to call. The CDR3 has 15 amino acids. Germline assignment: CDR1 SGDLS and CDR2 YYNGEE. With 3 bases removed from V and 0 bases from J, the gap between germline ends came to 12 bases. The CDR3 region is CASSGDSRMNTEAFF. The CDR3 nucleotides read TGTGCCAGCAGCGGGGATTCCCGCATGAACACTGAAGCTTTCTTT. The entire variable domain, with the rest obtained from reference TRBV9 and TRBJ1-1, is as follows: DSGVTQTPKHLITATGQRVTLRCSPRSGDLSVYWYQQSLDQGLQFLIQYYNGEERAKGNILERFSAQQFPDLHSELNLSSLELGDSALYFCASSGDSRMNTEAFFGQGTRLTVV.

This chain connects TRBV9 to TRBJ2-7; D perhaps matches TRBD1 (5 bases). Germline lookup yields CDR1 SGDLS and CDR2 YYNGEE. V gave up 1 base and J gave up 0 bases, with 8 bases separating them. The CDR3 consists of 14 residues. The CDR3 DNA reads as TGTGCCAGCAGCGTAAGACAGAGCTCCTACGAGCAGTACTTC. It yields the protein CASSVRQSSYEQYF. The entire variable domain, with the rest obtained from reference TRBV9 and TRBJ2-7, is as follows: DSGVTQTPKHLITATGQRVTLRCSPRSGDLSVYWYQQSLDQGLQFLIQYYNGEERAKGNILERFSAQQFPDLHSELNLSSLELGDSALYFCASSVRQSSYEQYFGPGTRLTVT.

The CDR3 loop is CASSLRTGPTDTQYF. DNA of the CDR3: TGTGCCAGCAGCCTCCGGACAGGCCCCACAGATACGCAGTATTTT. V gene TRBV11-3 combines with J gene TRBJ2-3, with 7 bases lining up with TRBD1. V trimming: 5 bases; J trimming: 2 bases; junction bases outside the gene matches: 7. Germline lookup yields CDR1 SGHNT and CDR2 YENEEA. The CDR3 spans 15 residues.

The chain has TRBV29-1 and TRBJ2-1; D not certain. V was trimmed by 5 bases and J by 5 bases, leaving 13 bases between them. Looked up from germline, CDR1 is SQVTM and CDR2 is ANQGSEA. CDR3 length: 13 residues. This CDR3 reads CSVRTGPNNEQFF. CDR3 DNA sequence: TGCAGCGTTAGAACCGGGCCAAACAATGAGCAGTTCTTC.

This clone was seen more than once but under ten times. This chain uses TRBV7-6 with TRBJ2-3; the D is unclear. Germline loops: CDR1 SGHVS, CDR2 FNYEAQ. The length of the CDR3 is 11 residues. V lost 3 bases to trimming and J lost 9 bases, with 7 bases between them. In DNA form, the CDR3 reads TGTGCCAGCAGCTTGACACTGACGCAGTATTTT. Translated: CASSLTLTQYF.

The table lists this clone with a count of one. This chain joins TRBV6-1 and TRBJ1-5; possibly TRBD1 for D (5 bases). V dropped 7 bases and J dropped 7 bases, with 17 bases sitting between them. Per the germline V gene, CDR1 is MNHNS and CDR2 is SASEGT. CDR3 length equals 14 residues. CDR3 residues: CASNPGPPGQPQHF. The CDR3, as DNA: TGTGCCAGCAACCCGGGACCCCCAGGGCAGCCCCAGCATTTT.

This CDR3 reads CASSEVSGGTNTDTQYF. The CDR3 DNA reads as TGTGCCAGCAGTGAAGTTAGCGGGGGGACAAACACAGATACGCAGTATTTT. The V call is TRBV2, the J call TRBJ2-3; the match to TRBD2 covers 10 bases. Germline V CDR1 and CDR2: SNHLY, FYNNEI. The CDR3 runs 17 residues. Trimming at V came to 1 base and at J to 2 bases, leaving 6 bases not matched to a gene. Together with reference TRBV2 and TRBJ2-3, the CDR3 gives the full variable domain: EPEVTQTPSHQVTQMGQEVILRCVPISNHLYFYWYRQILGQKVEFLVSFYNNEISEKSEIFDDQFSVERPDGSNFTLKIRSTKLEDSAMYFCASSEVSGGTNTDTQYFGPGTRLTVL.

The chain employs TRBV7-8 and TRBJ1-1; D is uncertain. This CDR3 spans 13 amino acids. Trimming removed 8 bases from V and 5 bases from J, with 15 bases in between. From germline, CDR1 is SGHVS and CDR2 FQNEAQ. The CDR3 nucleotides are TGTGCCAGCTTCTTCCCCGGGAGGACTGAAGCTTTCTTT. Encoded protein: CASFFPGRTEAFF. Based on the CDR3 plus reference TRBV7-8 and TRBJ1-1, the full variable domain is GAGVSQSPRYKVAKRGQDVALRCDPISGHVSLFWYQQALGQGPEFLTYFQNEAQLDKSGLPSDRFFAERPEGSVSTLKIQRTQQEDSAVYLCASFFPGRTEAFFGQGTRLTVV.

V gene TRBV5-6 combines with J gene TRBJ2-5; 8 bases are shared with TRBD2. The germline V gene has CDR1 SGHDT and CDR2 YYEEEE. The CDR3 covers 16 residues. J was trimmed by 4 bases and V by 0 bases; bases with no gene match: 8. The CDR3 DNA sequence: TGTGCCAGCAGCTTGGGTGACCTAGCGGGCGGAGAGACCCAGTACTTC. This encodes CASSLGDLAGGETQYF.

This clone was seen a single time. V and J are TRBV7-9 and TRBJ2-7; a possible D gene is TRBD2 (5 bases). With 3 bases removed from V and 5 bases from J, the gap between germline ends came to 14 bases. Germline V CDR1 and CDR2: SEHNR, FQNEAQ (reference sequence). The CDR3 totals 14 residues. Here the CDR3 reads CASSFTAGYDEQYF. The CDR3 DNA reads TGTGCCAGCAGCTTTACGGCGGGCTACGACGAGCAGTACTTC. The variable domain in full, completed from reference TRBV7-9 and TRBJ2-7, reads DTGVSQNPRHKITKRGQNVTFRCDPISEHNRLYWYRQTLGQGPEFLTYFQNEAQLEKSRLLSDRFSAERPKGSFSTLEIQRTEQGDSAMYLCASSFTAGYDEQYFGPGTRLTVT.

CDR3 DNA: TGTGCCAGCAGCTTGGGATTCGATGGCTACACCTTC. Translating it yields CASSLGFDGYTF. This sequence joins TRBV5-6 and TRBJ1-2; D ambiguous. CDR3 size: 12 residues. Per germline, CDR1 SGHDT and CDR2 YYEEEE. Trimming stripped 0 bases from V and 6 bases from J, with 6 bases between. Based on the CDR3 plus reference TRBV5-6 and TRBJ1-2, the full variable domain is DAGVTQSPTHLIKTRGQQVTLRCSPKSGHDTVSWYQQALGQGPQFIFQYYEEEERQRGNFPDRFSGHQFPNYSSELNVNALLLGDSALYLCASSLGFDGYTFGSGTRLTVV.

This clone was observed a handful of times. V and J are TRBV19 and TRBJ1-5, with 11 bases aligning to TRBD1. The CDR3 extends over 15 amino acids. Germline V lookup: CDR1 LNHDA, CDR2 SQIVND (reference sequence). Losses at the gene ends were 4 bases for V and 15 bases for J; bases not matched to a gene: 14. CDR3 in DNA: TGTGCCAGTAGTACCGGGACAGGGGGGACCGGGGTGAGGCATTTT. Encoded protein: CASSTGTGGTGVRHF. Looking up the rest from reference TRBV19 and TRBJ1-5 gives the full variable domain: DGGITQSPKYLFRKEGQNVTLSCEQNLNHDAMYWYRQDPGQGLRLIYYSQIVNDFQKGDIAEGYSVSREKKESFPLTVTSAQKNPTAFYLCASSTGTGGTGVRHFGDGTRLSIL.

CDR3 coding DNA: TGCGCCAGCAGCCAACCCGACAGGGACAGCTATGGCTACACCTTC. The encoded protein is CASSQPDRDSYGYTF. The genes are TRBV4-1 and TRBJ1-2; 7 nucleotides match TRBD1. The CDR3 covers 15 residues. Trimming at V came to 2 bases and at J to 4 bases, leaving 7 bases not matched to a gene. The germline V gene has CDR1 MGHRA and CDR2 YSYEKL.

The chain combines TRBV6-6 with TRBJ1-2; 7 bases are shared with TRBD1. This CDR3 is built from 16 residues. Germline CDR1 reads MNHNY; CDR2 reads SVGAGI (reference sequence). The ends lost 6 bases at V and 1 base at J; junction bases unmatched: 11. CDR3 nucleotides: TGTGCCAGCAGCTTCGCGGGGGACAGCTTTAACTATGGCTACACCTTC. It encodes CASSFAGDSFNYGYTF.

This clone was seen more than once but under ten times. The chain joins TRBV30 to TRBJ1-1, with 8 bases that match TRBD1. With V trimmed by 2 bases and J by 6 bases, 11 bases remained unmatched. CDR1 is GTSNPN and CDR2 is SVGIG in the germline V gene (reference sequence). CDR3 size: 15 residues. CDR3: CAWSNSDRGEAEAFF. In DNA form, the CDR3 reads TGTGCCTGGAGTAATTCAGACAGGGGAGAAGCTGAAGCTTTCTTT.

The chain joins TRBV5-4 to TRBJ2-7; the D gene is possibly TRBD2 (6 bases). CDR3 size: 13 residues. The V and J ends lost 4 bases and 5 bases respectively, with 13 bases between them. Looked up from germline, CDR1 is SGHNT and CDR2 is YYREEE (reference sequence). The CDR3 DNA is TGTGCCAGCAGCGGGGGGTTGGTGGACGAGCAGTACTTC. It specifies CASSGGLVDEQYF.

The chain has TRBV28 and TRBJ2-7; TRBD2 aligns across 7 bases. The germline gives CDR1 MDHEN, CDR2 SYDVKM. Germline trimming cut 5 bases from V and 0 bases from J; bases unmatched to any gene: 7. CDR3 length: 15 amino acids. In DNA form, the CDR3 reads TGTGCCAGCAGTCGGTGGGGGGGAAGCTCCTACGAGCAGTACTTC. Amino acid sequence: CASSRWGGSSYEQYF.

This clone was seen a single time. The chain couples TRBV11-3 to TRBJ2-1; no firm D call. CDR1 SGHNT and CDR2 YENEEA come from the germline V gene. The CDR3 consists of 17 residues. V was clipped by 1 base and J by 0 bases, with 13 bases between them. The CDR3 region is CASSLGWTQSSYNEQFF. The CDR3 region has the DNA TGTGCCAGCAGCTTAGGTTGGACCCAGAGCTCCTACAATGAGCAGTTCTTC. Supplemented by reference TRBV11-3 and TRBJ2-1, the full variable domain reads EAGVVQSPRYKIIEKKQPVAFWCNPISGHNTLYWYLQNLGQGPELLIRYENEEAVDDSQLPKDRFSAERLKGVDSTLKIQPAELGDSAVYLCASSLGWTQSSYNEQFFGPGTRLTVL.

By frequency in the sample, this clone is medium-sized. The chain carries TRBV9 and TRBJ1-1; 7 positions agree with TRBD1. The germline gives CDR1 SGDLS, CDR2 YYNGEE. V gave up 2 bases and J gave up 2 bases; unmatched junction bases: 6. The CDR3 is made up of 15 amino acids. CDR3 sequence: CASSVGTVSNTEAFF. The CDR3 DNA follows: TGTGCCAGCAGCGTGGGGACAGTTTCTAACACTGAAGCTTTCTTT.

V gene TRBV12-5 combines with J gene TRBJ1-3, with unresolved D. CDR1 LGHNT and CDR2 FRNRAP come from the germline V gene. CDR3 length: 12 residues. Trimming shortened V by 4 bases and J by 4 bases, and 5 bases separated the two germline ends. The DNA for the CDR3 is TGTGCTAGTGGTTCGACAGGAAACACCATATATTTT. This encodes CASGSTGNTIYF.

Only a few counts were recorded for this clone. The V call is TRBV18, the J call TRBJ2-1, with 10 bases aligning to TRBD1. The germline V gene encodes CDR1 KGHSH and CDR2 LQKENI. This CDR3 contains 14 residues. J gave up 6 bases and V 6 bases, and 5 bases lay outside the gene matches. The CDR3 loop reads CASSPGQGLNEQFF. The CDR3, as DNA: TGTGCCAGCTCGCCGGGACAGGGGCTCAATGAGCAGTTCTTC.

The chain has TRBV11-2 and TRBJ2-5, with a weak D call TRBD1 (6 bases). Germline loops: CDR1 SGHAT, CDR2 FQNNGV. CDR3 size: 16 residues. Trimming shortened V by 0 bases and J by 4 bases, and 15 bases separated the two germline ends. CDR3 residues: CASSLDPGGGGETQYF. DNA for the CDR3: TGTGCCAGCAGCTTAGATCCCGGTGGGGGCGGAGAGACCCAGTACTTC.

This clone was seen a single time. The gene calls are TRBV12-5 and TRBJ1-3, with a possible D match to TRBD1 (5 bases). The germline V gene has CDR1 LGHNT and CDR2 FRNRAP. Trimming stripped 6 bases from V and 0 bases from J, with 12 bases between. CDR3 size: 15 residues. CDR3 loop: CASGGDFTSGNTIYF. As DNA, the CDR3 is TGTGCTAGTGGGGGGGATTTCACCTCTGGAAACACCATATATTTT.

The chain employs TRBV11-3 and TRBJ2-3; D is unclear. Germline CDR1 SGHNT, CDR2 YENEEA. The CDR3 loop spans 15 amino acids. V lost 1 base and J lost 0, with 8 bases in between. In nucleotides, the CDR3 is TGTGCCAGCAGCTTAGGGACGGCTAGCACAGATACGCAGTATTTT. Translating it yields CASSLGTASTDTQYF.